Listed here are 26 T cell receptor beta chains from one sample, sequenced in a study of blood T cell repertoires in COVID-19. Profiled with immunoSEQ multiplex PCR; TCRdb holds only in-frame clones, not every one. Among approximately 190,000 clones, about four fifths were seen once, and the ten largest hold about 7.2%. Input material: peripheral blood. Every receptor here comes from a man between 60 and 75 years old with acute or convalescent COVID-19.

V and J are TRBV19 and TRBJ1-1; 8 bases are shared with TRBD1. CDR3 length equals 15 residues. Germline assignment: CDR1 LNHDA and CDR2 SQIVND (reference sequence). Trimming cost V 3 bases and J 5 bases; bases outside gene matches: 8. CDR3 protein: CASSIFQGAPTEAFF. The CDR3 DNA reads TGTGCCAGTAGTATTTTCCAGGGGGCCCCTACTGAAGCTTTCTTT.

This chain connects TRBV5-4 to TRBJ2-3, with TRBD1 identical over 7 bases. This CDR3 has 15 amino acids. In germline, CDR1 is SGHNT, CDR2 YYREEE (reference sequence). The ends lost 4 bases at V and 2 bases at J; junction bases unmatched: 7. Here the CDR3 DNA reads TGTGCCAGCAGCGACAGGACAGGCAACACAGATACGCAGTATTTT. Encoded protein: CASSDRTGNTDTQYF.

This sequence joins TRBV3-1 (or the pseudogene TRBV3-2) and TRBJ1-2; unclear D gene. This CDR3 contains 14 residues. Germline lookup yields CDR1 LGHDT and CDR2 YNNKEL (reference sequence). V was shortened by 4 bases and J by 5 bases, with 14 bases between the two germline ends. For the CDR3, the DNA is TGTGCCAGCAGCCGTGGGCCCGGAACGTATGGCTACACCTTC. It codes for CASSRGPGTYGYTF.

In the case of this clone: The junction shows a germline mismatch at one end, possibly a read error. The V gene is TRBV7-7, the J gene TRBJ1-5; possible D gene TRBD1, 5 bases. The CDR3 totals 22 residues. Germline CDR1 and CDR2: SSHAT and FNYEAQ (reference sequence). DNA for the CDR3: TGTGCTAGCAGCTTATTGGGAGGGGCTCTCCTCTTTCGGGGTGTAAGCAATCAGCCCCAGCATTTT. Translated: CASSLLGGALLFRGVSNQPQHF.

The table lists this clone with a count of one. CDR3 in amino acids: CASKPGGGNTIYF. CDR3 DNA: TGTGCCAGCAAGCCAGGGGGTGGAAACACCATATATTTT. The genes are TRBV2 and TRBJ1-3; TRBD1 matches at 7 bases. Germline V gene data show CDR1 as SNHLY and CDR2 as FYNNEI. CDR3 size: 13 residues. The junction had 3 bases not matched to a gene; V was cut back by 7 bases and J by 3 bases.

The gene calls are TRBV5-1 and TRBJ1-2, with 8 positions matching TRBD1. Trimming took 3 bases from V and 7 from J; bases not matched to a gene: 2. Germline V CDR1 and CDR2: SGHRS, YFSETQ. The CDR3 spans 12 residues. The CDR3 sequence is CASSYGTGGYTF. The CDR3 nucleotides read TGCGCCAGCAGCTATGGGACAGGTGGCTACACCTTC.

This chain links TRBV10-1 with TRBJ2-1; 7 bases map to TRBD1. Germline V CDR1 and CDR2: WNHNN, SYGVQD (reference sequence). V lost 4 bases and J lost 4; bases outside the gene matches: 1. This CDR3 is built from 13 residues. CDR3 sequence reads: CASSADRYNEQFF. CDR3 nucleotides: TGCGCCAGCAGTGCGGACAGGTACAATGAGCAGTTCTTC.

This rearrangement joins TRBV7-9 to TRBJ1-4, with D hard to call. V was pared by 3 bases and J by 4 bases, with 6 bases between. The germline V gene has CDR1 SEHNR and CDR2 FQNEAQ (reference sequence). The CDR3 has 13 amino acids. The CDR3 DNA is TGTGCCAGCAGCTTGTACAGTAATGAAAAACTGTTTTTT. It specifies CASSLYSNEKLFF.

The chain carries TRBV7-5 and TRBJ2-7; the D segment call TRBD1 is taken from the table without a DNA check. TRBV7-5 is a pseudogene locus. The CDR3 extends over 15 amino acids. In DNA, the CDR3 is TGTGTCAGAAGCCCCGGACAGGGGGCACGTGACGAGCAGTACTTC. Protein sequence: CVRSPGQGARDEQYF.

This rearrangement joins TRBV6-5 to TRBJ2-1; 8 bases agree with TRBD1. V was clipped by 4 bases and J by 8 bases; unmatched bases: 7. CDR1 is MNHEY, CDR2 SVGAGI, per germline. The CDR3 extends over 14 amino acids. CDR3 sequence reads: CASSLQGGAYEQFF. In DNA form, the CDR3 reads TGTGCCAGCAGTTTACAGGGGGGAGCGTATGAGCAGTTCTTC.

The chain is built from TRBV18 and TRBJ2-7, with D uncertain. The length of the CDR3 is 15 residues. The germline V gene encodes CDR1 KGHSH and CDR2 LQKENI. Trimming cost V 3 bases and J 0 bases, with 12 bases left between them. CDR3 protein: CASSPMTIPSYEQYF. CDR3 in DNA: TGTGCCAGCTCACCGATGACAATCCCCTCCTACGAGCAGTACTTC.

V is TRBV11-2 and J is TRBJ2-1; 9 bases line up with TRBD2. J lost 1 base, V lost 6 bases, and 7 bases had no gene match. Germline CDR1 is SGHAT and CDR2 is FQNNGV. The CDR3 totals 16 residues. Here the CDR3 DNA reads TGTGCCAGCAGTACTTATAGCGGGAGATCCTACAATGAGCAGTTCTTC. It encodes CASSTYSGRSYNEQFF.

The rearrangement joins TRBV4-1 to TRBJ2-7; D is perhaps TRBD1 (5 bases). V lost 1 base to trimming and J lost 5 bases, with 15 bases between them. This CDR3 is built from 15 residues. The V gene's germline CDR1 is MGHRA and CDR2 YSYEKL. This CDR3 reads CASSQVLVGADEQYF. DNA for the CDR3: TGCGCCAGCAGCCAAGTCCTTGTAGGGGCGGACGAGCAGTACTTC.

V gene TRBV7-3 combines with J gene TRBJ2-1, with D possibly TRBD2 on 5 matching bases. The CDR3 runs to 14 residues. CDR1 is SGHTA and CDR2 is FQGTGA in the germline V gene. Trimming cost V 4 bases and J 7 bases, with 14 bases left between them. For the CDR3, the DNA is TGTGCCAGCAGCTCGTCCTTGAGCGGAAATGAGCAGTTCTTC. Its protein is CASSSSLSGNEQFF.

The rearrangement links TRBV19 to TRBJ1-2; 12 bases line up with TRBD1. Germline values: CDR1 LNHDA, CDR2 SQIVND (reference sequence). This CDR3 has 17 amino acids. Trimming at V came to 0 bases and at J to 4 bases, leaving 6 bases not matched to a gene. CDR3 protein: CASSIDRGTGGIYGYTF. DNA for the CDR3: TGTGCCAGTAGTATAGATCGAGGGACAGGGGGCATCTATGGCTACACCTTC. The entire variable domain, with the rest obtained from reference TRBV19 and TRBJ1-2, is as follows: DGGITQSPKYLFRKEGQNVTLSCEQNLNHDAMYWYRQDPGQGLRLIYYSQIVNDFQKGDIAEGYSVSREKKESFPLTVTSAQKNPTAFYLCASSIDRGTGGIYGYTFGSGTRLTVV.

This clone appeared a few times. The chain joins TRBV27 to TRBJ1-5, with D maybe TRBD1 (5 bases). The CDR3 contains 14 residues. CDR1 and CDR2 from the germline V gene are MNHEY and SMNVEV (reference sequence). Trimming removed 6 bases from V and 4 bases from J, with 13 bases in between. CDR3 coding DNA: TGTGCCAGCAGACGGGCGGGGGGAAATCAGCCCCAGCATTTT. Its protein product is CASRRAGGNQPQHF.

The V call is TRBV24-1, the J call TRBJ1-2; D unclear. This CDR3 region has 15 residues. Germline assignment: CDR1 KGHDR and CDR2 SFDVKD. Between the trimmed V and J ends, which lost 5 bases and 3 bases, there was a span of 15 bases. CDR3 nucleotides: TGTGCCACCAGTGCCGCGGCGGGGAAGGACTATGGCTACACCTTC. The encoded protein is CATSAAAGKDYGYTF.

As DNA, the CDR3 is TGTGCCAGCAGCCCACGAGCAGGGGATAATTCACCCCTCCACTTT. This codes for CASSPRAGDNSPLHF. This chain connects TRBV9 to TRBJ1-6; D possibly corresponds to TRBD1 (6 bases). Germline lookup yields CDR1 SGDLS and CDR2 YYNGEE. Trimming stripped 4 bases from V and 5 bases from J, with 13 bases between. This CDR3 is built from 15 residues.

The gene calls are TRBV6-5 and TRBJ2-1; 7 bases are shared with TRBD2. CDR3 length: 15 amino acids. The ends lost 2 bases at V and 3 bases at J; junction bases unmatched: 4. CDR1 is MNHEY and CDR2 is SVGAGI in the germline V gene. CDR3 in DNA: TGTGCCAGCAGTTACCCCGGACTAGGCTACAATGAGCAGTTCTTC. Its translation is CASSYPGLGYNEQFF.

This clone was detected only once. V usage is TRBV19 and J usage is TRBJ1-6; D remains unclear. From germline, CDR1 is LNHDA and CDR2 SQIVND (reference sequence). Deletions cut 7 bases from V and 2 bases from J, with 9 bases between. The CDR3 is made up of 14 amino acids. The CDR3 sequence is CASNGFTYNSPLHF. CDR3 nucleotides: TGTGCCAGTAACGGGTTCACCTATAATTCACCCCTCCACTTT.

V is TRBV24-1 and J is TRBJ2-3, with 11 bases lining up with TRBD2. The germline V gene encodes CDR1 KGHDR and CDR2 SFDVKD. The CDR3 length is 15 residues. With 8 bases clipped from V and 1 base from J, the junction kept 4 bases outside the gene matches. The DNA for the CDR3 is TGTGCCACCACGGATAGCGGGAGGGGCACAGATACGCAGTATTTT. Translating gives CATTDSGRGTDTQYF.

The rearrangement uses TRBV19 and TRBJ2-7; D might be TRBD1 (6 bases). The CDR3 runs to 16 residues. Germline loops: CDR1 LNHDA, CDR2 SQIVND (reference sequence). V lost 5 bases to trimming and J lost 0 bases, with 17 bases between them. The CDR3 loop is CASSVTTGKFSYEQYF. As DNA, the CDR3 is TGTGCCAGTAGTGTCACGACAGGAAAATTCTCCTACGAGCAGTACTTC.

This chain uses TRBV5-1 with TRBJ2-7, with 7 bases fitting TRBD1. Germline trimming cut 2 bases from V and 3 bases from J; bases unmatched to any gene: 11. Germline V gene sequence: CDR1 SGHRS, CDR2 YFSETQ. The CDR3 totals 16 residues. CDR3 in amino acids: CASSFITGTAGYEQYF. For the CDR3, the DNA is TGCGCCAGCAGCTTTATTACCGGGACAGCAGGCTACGAGCAGTACTTC.

The J gene is TRBJ1-2, the V gene TRBV2; 7 positions match TRBD1. Germline CDR1 reads SNHLY; CDR2 reads FYNNEI. Unmatched junction bases numbered 5, after V lost 5 bases and J lost 5 bases. The CDR3 contains 13 residues. This chain's CDR3 is CASSPGQSYGYTF. The DNA for the CDR3 is TGTGCCAGCAGTCCGGGACAGAGTTATGGCTACACCTTC.

The chain has TRBV19 and TRBJ1-1; maybe TRBD1 (5 bases). V shed 3 bases and J shed 4 bases, with 12 bases lying between them. The germline gives CDR1 LNHDA, CDR2 SQIVND (reference sequence). The CDR3 totals 14 residues. CDR3 region: CASSIGGGITEAFF. CDR3 bases: TGTGCCAGTAGTATTGGGGGGGGAATCACTGAAGCTTTCTTT.

V and J are TRBV6-5 and TRBJ1-5; D possibly corresponds to TRBD1 (5 bases). V lost 8 bases and J lost 1, with 12 bases in between. The CDR3 has 14 residues. Germline V gives CDR1 MNHEY, CDR2 SVGAGI. DNA for the CDR3: TGTGCCAGCGCCGAGGCAGGGAGCAATCAGCCCCAGCATTTT. Protein: CASAEAGSNQPQHF.